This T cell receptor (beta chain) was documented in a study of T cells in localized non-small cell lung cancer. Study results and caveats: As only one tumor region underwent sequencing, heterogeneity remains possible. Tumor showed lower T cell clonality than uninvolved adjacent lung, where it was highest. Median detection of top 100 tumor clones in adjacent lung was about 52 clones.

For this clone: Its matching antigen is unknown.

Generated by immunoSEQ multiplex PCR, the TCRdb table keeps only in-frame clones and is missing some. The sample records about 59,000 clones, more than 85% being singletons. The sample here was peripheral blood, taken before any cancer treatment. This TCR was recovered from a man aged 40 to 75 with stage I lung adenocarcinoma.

The CDR3 DNA is TGCGCCAGCAGCCAAAGCCGGCATTTTAACTATGGCTACACCTTC. Translating it yields CASSQSRHFNYGYTF. This chain joins TRBV4-3 and TRBJ1-2; D is ambiguous. Germline CDR1 and CDR2: LGHNA and YSLEER. The V end was cut by 2 bases, the J end by 1 base, with 11 bases between. The CDR3 extends over 15 amino acids.